Detailed here is one TCR beta chain. Its specificity is not known. The CDR3 consists of 15 residues. Trimming took 2 bases from V and 8 from J; bases not matched to a gene: 11. The germline V gene has CDR1 KGHSH and CDR2 LQKENI. This entry comes from a study of T cell responses to AZD1222 COVID-19 vaccine. Clones were sequenced by immunoSEQ multiplex PCR, and TCRdb holds only the in-frame ones, with some missing. The data show roughly 150,000 clones, about nine tenths seen once. Study-level points and caveats: Donors in the cohort were predominantly white British and more often female, and clonal diversity was possibly underestimated. Repertoire samples came only from after the peak T cell response.

The receptor's source is an adult in good health. The J gene is TRBJ1-2, the V gene TRBV18; 7 bases match TRBD1. This specimen consisted of peripheral blood, obtained on day 0 of AZD1222 vaccination. CDR3 DNA: TGTGCCAGCTCACCAGGGGACAGCCTCCTGGGAGGCTACACCTTC. Protein sequence: CASSPGDSLLGGYTF.